One T cell receptor (beta chain) is described in this entry. Its antigen is as yet unknown. This CDR3 region has 15 residues. Germline CDR1 SGDLS, CDR2 YYNGEE. Trimming cost V 0 bases and J 0 bases, with 10 bases left between them. The data derive from a study of beta chain features in type 1 diabetes. Overall study findings and caveats: Among patients, naive, central memory and Treg TCRB repertoires appeared more similar than among healthy donors.

A sort by CD45RO/CCR7/CD25/CD127/CD95/CD27 yielded CD4+ naive, central memory, regulatory and stem cell-like memory cells. Since all of the isolated RNA was reverse transcribed, expressed TCRB transcripts were what got sequenced. About 3.6 million reads per sample on average were obtained from naive, central memory and regulatory T cell samples. TCRdb's copy holds only in-frame clones and misses some; the assay was immunoSEQ multiplex PCR. The data show some 220,000 clones, roughly a tenth seen once. V and J are TRBV9 and TRBJ2-7, with D possibly TRBD1 on 5 matching bases. The sequence derives from a man aged 18 to 29 in good health. The sample comprised central memory CD4+ T cells from blood. CDR3 in DNA: TGTGCCAGCAGCGTAGACCCTCAGGGCTCCTACGAGCAGTACTTC. Protein: CASSVDPQGSYEQYF.